This T cell receptor (beta chain) is from a study of T-cell memory formation after mild COVID-19. Background on the study: Each donor largely had its own TCR clusters.

Constant-segment-primed 5'RACE gave TCR alpha and TCR beta cDNA libraries with sample barcodes and UMIs. Each CDR3 protein is one row after TCRdb ran MiXCR on the 5' RACE reads. The sample lists 55,000 to 75,000 distinct CDR3 sequences; 25% to 35% were seen once. Study outcomes and limitations: The CD4+ clones that contracted clustered mainly within CM and EM, and the CD8+ clones concentrated in EMRA. Within pre-infection memory, some responding clones were found, suggesting cross-reactive memory joined.

The trim removed 6 bases at V and 0 bases at J, leaving 7 bases unmatched. This CDR3 comprises 15 residues. CDR1 is MNHEY and CDR2 is SVGEGT in the germline V gene. To note about this clonotype: The target antigen is unknown.

Sequencing was performed on PBMCs or a T cell subset sorted from them (not recorded which). The source is a man between 18 and 35 years old who had mild COVID-19 (a few samples of this study predate the infection). Cell type and time point are not known. The chain couples TRBV6-2 or TRBV6-3 to TRBJ2-7; 8 positions match TRBD1. The CDR3 DNA follows: TGTGCCAGCAGCCGAACGGGACAGGTCTCCTACGAGCAGTACGTC. Protein sequence: CASSRTGQVSYEQYV.